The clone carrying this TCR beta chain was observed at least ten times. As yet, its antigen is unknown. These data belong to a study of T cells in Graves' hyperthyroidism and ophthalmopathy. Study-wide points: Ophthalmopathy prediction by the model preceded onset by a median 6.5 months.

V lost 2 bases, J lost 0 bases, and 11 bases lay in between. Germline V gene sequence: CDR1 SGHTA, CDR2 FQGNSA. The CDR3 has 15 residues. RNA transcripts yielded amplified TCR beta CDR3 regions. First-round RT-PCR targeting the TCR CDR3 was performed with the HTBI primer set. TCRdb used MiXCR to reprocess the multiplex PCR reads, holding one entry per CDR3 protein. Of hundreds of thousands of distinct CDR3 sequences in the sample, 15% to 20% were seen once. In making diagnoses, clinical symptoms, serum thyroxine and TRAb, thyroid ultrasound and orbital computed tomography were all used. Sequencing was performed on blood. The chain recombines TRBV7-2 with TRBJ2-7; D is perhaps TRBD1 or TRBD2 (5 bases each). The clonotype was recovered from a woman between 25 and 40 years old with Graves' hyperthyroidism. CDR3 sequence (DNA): TGTGCCAGCAGCTTAACCGGGACCTTCTCCTACGAGCAGTACTTC. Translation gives CASSLTGTFSYEQYF. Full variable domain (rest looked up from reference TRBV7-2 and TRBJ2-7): GAGVSQSPSNKVTEKGKDVELRCDPISGHTALYWYRQSLGQGLEFLIYFQGNSAPDKSGLPSDRFSAERTGGSVSTLTIQRTQQEDSAVYLCASSLTGTFSYEQYFGPGTRLTVT.